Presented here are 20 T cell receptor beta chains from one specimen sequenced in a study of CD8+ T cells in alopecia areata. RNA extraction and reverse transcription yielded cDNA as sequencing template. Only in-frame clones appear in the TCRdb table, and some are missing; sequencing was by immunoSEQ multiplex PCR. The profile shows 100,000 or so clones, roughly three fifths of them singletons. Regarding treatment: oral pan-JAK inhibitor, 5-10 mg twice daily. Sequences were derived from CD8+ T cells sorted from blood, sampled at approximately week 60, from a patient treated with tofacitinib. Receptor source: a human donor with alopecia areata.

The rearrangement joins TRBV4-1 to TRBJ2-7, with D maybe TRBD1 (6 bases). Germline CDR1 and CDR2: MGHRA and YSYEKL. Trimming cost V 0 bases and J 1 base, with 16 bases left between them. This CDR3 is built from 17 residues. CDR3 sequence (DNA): TGCGCCAGCAGCCAAGACCTCGGGGACACAGGGTCCTACGAGCAGTACTTC. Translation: CASSQDLGDTGSYEQYF.

This CDR3 is CSARTKYEQYF. CDR3 coding DNA: TGCAGTGCCCGAACTAAATACGAGCAGTACTTC. V gene TRBV20-1 combines with J gene TRBJ2-7, with no clear D. Germline V CDR1 and CDR2: DFQATT, SNEGSKA (reference sequence). This CDR3 is 11 amino acids long. V was pared by 6 bases and J by 4 bases, with 10 bases between.

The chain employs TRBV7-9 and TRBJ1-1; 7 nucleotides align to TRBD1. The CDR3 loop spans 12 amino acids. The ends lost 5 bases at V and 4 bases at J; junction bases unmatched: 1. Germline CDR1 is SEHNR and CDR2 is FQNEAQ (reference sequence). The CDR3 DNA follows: TGTGCCAGCAGCGGGACAGCCACTGAAGCTTTCTTT. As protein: CASSGTATEAFF.

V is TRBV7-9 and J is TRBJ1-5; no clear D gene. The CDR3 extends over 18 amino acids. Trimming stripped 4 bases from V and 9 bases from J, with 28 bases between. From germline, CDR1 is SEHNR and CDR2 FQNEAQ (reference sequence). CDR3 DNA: TGTGCCAGCAGCTCAGAGGTCTCAGCCAGCTATCTAGGTACGCCCCAGCATTTT. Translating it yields CASSSEVSASYLGTPQHF.

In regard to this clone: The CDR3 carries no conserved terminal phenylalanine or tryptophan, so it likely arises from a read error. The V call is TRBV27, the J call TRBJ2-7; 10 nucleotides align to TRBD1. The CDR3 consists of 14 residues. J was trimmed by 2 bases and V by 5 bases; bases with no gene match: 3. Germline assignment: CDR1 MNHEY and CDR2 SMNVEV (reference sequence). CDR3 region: CASSVGTGAYEQYL. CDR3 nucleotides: TGTGCCAGCAGTGTCGGGACAGGGGCCTACGAGCAGTACCTC.

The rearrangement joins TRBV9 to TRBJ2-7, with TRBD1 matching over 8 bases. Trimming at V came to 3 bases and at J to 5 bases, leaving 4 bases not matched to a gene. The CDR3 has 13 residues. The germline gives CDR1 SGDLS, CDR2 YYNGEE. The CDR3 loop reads CASSAGQGDEQYF. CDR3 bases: TGTGCCAGCAGCGCTGGACAGGGAGACGAGCAGTACTTC.

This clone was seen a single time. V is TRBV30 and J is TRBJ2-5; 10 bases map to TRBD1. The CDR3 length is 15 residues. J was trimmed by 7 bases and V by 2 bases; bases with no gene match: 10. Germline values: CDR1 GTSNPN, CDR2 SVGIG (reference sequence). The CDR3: CAWSRGTGVPGTQYF. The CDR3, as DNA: TGTGCCTGGAGTAGGGGGACAGGGGTCCCAGGGACCCAGTACTTC.

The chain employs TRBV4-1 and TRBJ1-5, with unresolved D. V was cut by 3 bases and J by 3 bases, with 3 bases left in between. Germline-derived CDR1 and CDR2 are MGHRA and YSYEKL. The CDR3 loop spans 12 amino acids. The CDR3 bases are TGCGCCAGCAGCCACAACAATCAGCCCCAGCATTTT. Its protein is CASSHNNQPQHF.

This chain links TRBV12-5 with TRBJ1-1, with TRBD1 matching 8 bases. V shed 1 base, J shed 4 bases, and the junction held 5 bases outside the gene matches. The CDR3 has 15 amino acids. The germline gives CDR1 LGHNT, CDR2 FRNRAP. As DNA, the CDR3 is TGTGCTAGTGGTTTGGCCGGACAGGGAGCCACTGAAGCTTTCTTT. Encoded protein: CASGLAGQGATEAFF.

In DNA form, the CDR3 reads TGTGCCAGCAGCCCTTTTGGGACAGGAGTATATACGGGAGATTCACCCCTCCACTTT. The encoded protein is CASSPFGTGVYTGDSPLHF. This sequence joins TRBV7-8 and TRBJ1-6; TRBD1 matches at 8 bases. Germline V gene lookup returns CDR1 SGHVS and CDR2 FQNEAQ. This CDR3 has 19 amino acids. J gave up 8 bases and V 5 bases, and 20 bases lay outside the gene matches.

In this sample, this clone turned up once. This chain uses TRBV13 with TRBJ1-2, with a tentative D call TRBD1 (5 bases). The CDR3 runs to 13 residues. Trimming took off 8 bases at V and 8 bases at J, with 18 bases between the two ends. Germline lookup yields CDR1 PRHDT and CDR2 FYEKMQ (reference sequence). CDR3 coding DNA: TGTGCCAGCGTCGGGGCCAGGCATGAGGGCTACACCTTC. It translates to CASVGARHEGYTF.

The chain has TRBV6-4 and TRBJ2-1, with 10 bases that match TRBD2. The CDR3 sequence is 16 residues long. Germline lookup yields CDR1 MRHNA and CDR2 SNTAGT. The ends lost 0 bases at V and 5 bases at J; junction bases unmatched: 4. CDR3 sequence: CASSDSLAGDHNEQFF. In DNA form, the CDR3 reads TGTGCCAGCAGTGACTCCCTAGCGGGGGACCACAATGAGCAGTTCTTC.

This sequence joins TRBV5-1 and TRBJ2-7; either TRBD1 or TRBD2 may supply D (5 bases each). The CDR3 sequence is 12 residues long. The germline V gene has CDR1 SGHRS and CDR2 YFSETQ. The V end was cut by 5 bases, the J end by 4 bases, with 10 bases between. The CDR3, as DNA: TGCGCCAGCAGTGGGGACGGATACGAGCAGTACTTC. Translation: CASSGDGYEQYF.

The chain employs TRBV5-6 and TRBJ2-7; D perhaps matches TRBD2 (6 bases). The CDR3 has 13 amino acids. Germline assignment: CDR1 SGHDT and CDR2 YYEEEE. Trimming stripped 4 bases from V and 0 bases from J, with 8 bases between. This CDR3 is CASSRGSSYEQYF. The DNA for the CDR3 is TGTGCCAGCAGCCGGGGGAGCTCCTACGAGCAGTACTTC.

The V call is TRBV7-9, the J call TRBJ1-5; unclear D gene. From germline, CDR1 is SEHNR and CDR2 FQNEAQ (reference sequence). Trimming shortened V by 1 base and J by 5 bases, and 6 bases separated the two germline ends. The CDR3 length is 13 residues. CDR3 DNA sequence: TGTGCCAGCAGCTTAGGTCTGGATCAGCCCCAGCATTTT. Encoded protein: CASSLGLDQPQHF.

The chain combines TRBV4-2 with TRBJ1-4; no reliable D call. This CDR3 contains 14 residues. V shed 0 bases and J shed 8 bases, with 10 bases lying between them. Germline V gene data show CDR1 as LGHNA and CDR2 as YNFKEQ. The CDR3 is CASSQDDGGEKLFF. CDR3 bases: TGTGCCAGCAGCCAAGATGACGGAGGCGAAAAACTGTTTTTT.

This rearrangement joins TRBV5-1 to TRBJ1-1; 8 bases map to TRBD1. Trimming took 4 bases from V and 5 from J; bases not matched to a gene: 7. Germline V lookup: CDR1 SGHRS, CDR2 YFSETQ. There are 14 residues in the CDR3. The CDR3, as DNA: TGCGCCAGCAGCAGGACAGGGTTGGATACTGAAGCTTTCTTT. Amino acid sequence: CASSRTGLDTEAFF.

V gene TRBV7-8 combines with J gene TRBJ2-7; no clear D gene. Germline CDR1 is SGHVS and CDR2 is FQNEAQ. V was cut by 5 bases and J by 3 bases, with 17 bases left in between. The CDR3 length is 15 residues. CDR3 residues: CASSHPRSPFYEQYF. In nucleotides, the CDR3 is TGTGCCAGCAGCCATCCGAGGAGTCCGTTCTACGAGCAGTACTTC.

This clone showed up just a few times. CDR3 sequence (DNA): TGTGCCAGCAGCTCTAGCGGCTACGAGCAGTACTTC. Protein: CASSSSGYEQYF. V is TRBV11-2 and J is TRBJ2-7; 7 bases match TRBD2. This CDR3 spans 12 amino acids. The germline V gene encodes CDR1 SGHAT and CDR2 FQNNGV. V lost 4 bases and J lost 3; bases outside the gene matches: 0.

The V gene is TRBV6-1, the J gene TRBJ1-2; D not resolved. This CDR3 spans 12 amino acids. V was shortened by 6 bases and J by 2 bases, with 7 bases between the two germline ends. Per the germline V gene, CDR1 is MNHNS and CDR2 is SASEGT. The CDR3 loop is CASRGGNYGYTF. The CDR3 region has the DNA TGTGCCAGCAGAGGCGGAAACTATGGCTACACCTTC.